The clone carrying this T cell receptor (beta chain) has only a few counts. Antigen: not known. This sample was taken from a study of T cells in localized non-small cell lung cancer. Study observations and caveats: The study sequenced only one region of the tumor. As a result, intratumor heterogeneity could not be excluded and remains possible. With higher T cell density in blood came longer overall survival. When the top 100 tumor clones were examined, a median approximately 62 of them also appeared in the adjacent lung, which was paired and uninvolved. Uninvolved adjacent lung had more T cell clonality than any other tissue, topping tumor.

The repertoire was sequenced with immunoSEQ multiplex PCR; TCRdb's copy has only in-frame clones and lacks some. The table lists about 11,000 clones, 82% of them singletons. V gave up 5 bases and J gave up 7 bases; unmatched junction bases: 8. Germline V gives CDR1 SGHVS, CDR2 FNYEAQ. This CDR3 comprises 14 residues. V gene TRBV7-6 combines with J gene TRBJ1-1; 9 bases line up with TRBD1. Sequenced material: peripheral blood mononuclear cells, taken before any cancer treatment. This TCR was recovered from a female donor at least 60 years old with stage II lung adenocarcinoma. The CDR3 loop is CASSPLQGAIEAFF. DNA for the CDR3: TGTGCCAGCAGCCCCTTACAGGGGGCGATTGAAGCTTTCTTT.